This T cell receptor beta chain was found in a study of OX40 agonist ivuxolimab in advanced cancers. Study overall: Dose-escalation patients suffered from hepatocellular carcinoma, melanoma, renal cell or head and neck cancer.

Trimming shortened V by 6 bases and J by 4 bases, and 16 bases separated the two germline ends. Germline V lookup: CDR1 MNHEY, CDR2 SMNVEV (reference sequence). The CDR3 has 14 residues. General study findings and limits: Averaging showed that CD8+ T cells had more expanded clones than CD4+ did.

Clones were sequenced by immunoSEQ multiplex PCR, and TCRdb holds only the in-frame ones, with some missing. The repertoire holds about 60,000 clones, with 87% as singletons. As regards this clone: Its target is not known.

Sequenced material: CD4+ or CD8+ T cells sorted from blood, taken in a trial of the OX40 agonist ivuxolimab. The sequence derives from an adult with an advanced solid tumor such as melanoma, head and neck, liver or kidney cancer. The genes are TRBV27 and TRBJ2-7; D perhaps matches TRBD2 (5 bases). The DNA for the CDR3 is TGTGCCAGCAGATACCTAGAGGGCTCTTACGAGCAGTACTTC. It is translated as CASRYLEGSYEQYF.